One and the same sample provided the 16 T cell receptor beta chains below, sequenced in a study of CD8+CD57+ T cells in acquired aplastic anemia. Genomic DNA acted as the template from which TCR beta VDJ combination and CDR3 sequence profiling were carried out. TCRdb recomputed calls from the reads with MiXCR, one row per CDR3 protein. Counted here are over 150,000 distinct CDR3 sequences, just over 50% occurring once; the ten biggest clones make up approximately 12%. The authors sequenced patients whose flow cytometry had shown CD8+CD57+ cell expansion. Sequencing input: sorted CD4+, CD8+, or CD8+CD57+ T cells (not recorded which) from PBMCs. These receptors were collected from a human donor with aplastic anemia.

Ten or more counts support this clonotype. The chain employs TRBV3-1 and TRBJ1-5; D unclear. From germline, CDR1 is LGHDT and CDR2 YNNKEL (reference sequence). V was clipped by 3 bases and J by 0 bases, with 9 bases between them. The CDR3 extends over 15 amino acids. This CDR3 reads CASSQTPYSNQPQHF. The CDR3 region has the DNA TGTGCCAGCAGCCAGACACCTTATAGCAATCAGCCCCAGCATTTT.

This clonotype showed up just once. V and J are TRBV2 and TRBJ1-5, with a weak D call TRBD1 (5 bases). With 7 bases removed from V and 5 bases from J, the gap between germline ends came to 12 bases. CDR1 and CDR2 (germline): SNHLY, FYNNEI. CDR3 size: 13 residues. DNA of the CDR3: TGTGCCAGCAATAGGATGGGGGATCAGCCCCAGCATTTT. Residues: CASNRMGDQPQHF.

This chain uses TRBV5-8 with TRBJ2-7; D unclear. The CDR3 contains 13 residues. V was trimmed by 0 bases and J by 5 bases, leaving 9 bases between them. The V gene's germline CDR1 is SGHTS and CDR2 YDEGEE. The DNA of the CDR3 is TGTGCCAGCAGCTTGGGAGGTTACGACGAGCAGTACTTC. This codes for CASSLGGYDEQYF.

The sample holds one count of this clonotype. No conserved phenylalanine or tryptophan ends this CDR3, so it is likely a read error. The chain combines TRBV2 with TRBJ1-6, with D unresolved. Trimming took off 2 bases at V and 0 bases at J, with 14 bases between the two ends. Germline lookup yields CDR1 SNHLY and CDR2 FYNNEI. The CDR3 runs 18 residues. This chain's CDR3 is CASSEFSGQSSYNSPLHS. In DNA form, the CDR3 reads TGTGCCAGCAGTGAATTCTCCGGGCAGAGCTCCTATAATTCACCCCTCCACTCT.

This clonotype was seen at least ten times. The chain uses TRBV27 and TRBJ1-5; D gene uncertain. The germline V gene encodes CDR1 MNHEY and CDR2 SMNVEV (reference sequence). This CDR3 is built from 14 residues. Trimming left V 5 bases short and J 2 bases short, with 10 bases between. The CDR3 here is CASSTPPGNQPQHF. Here the CDR3 DNA reads TGTGCCAGCAGTACCCCTCCGGGCAATCAGCCCCAGCATTTT.

This clonotype was seen ten or more times. This chain connects TRBV19 to TRBJ2-7; TRBD1 agrees at 8 bases. Germline V lookup: CDR1 LNHDA, CDR2 SQIVND (reference sequence). This CDR3 has 15 amino acids. The V gene end was trimmed by 6 bases and the J gene end by 2 bases; junction bases not matched to a gene: 9. Here the CDR3 DNA reads TGTGCCAGTAGCGTCGGGGACAGGTACACCTACGAGCAGTACTTC. Translated, it gives CASSVGDRYTYEQYF.

Many counts were recorded for this clonotype. This chain joins TRBV5-5 and TRBJ1-2, with D possibly being TRBD1 (5 bases). This CDR3 comprises 16 residues. Germline V lookup: CDR1 SGHKS, CDR2 YYEKEE (reference sequence). Trimming shortened V by 2 bases and J by 3 bases, and 17 bases separated the two germline ends. CDR3 sequence reads: CASSLEGTQGHYGYTF. In DNA, the CDR3 is TGTGCCAGCAGCTTAGAGGGCACCCAGGGCCACTATGGCTACACCTTC.

This clonotype was detected many times. The chain joins TRBV4-1 to TRBJ1-1, with D maybe TRBD1 (5 bases). The CDR3 extends over 15 amino acids. Trimming took off 1 base at V and 0 bases at J, with 9 bases between the two ends. The germline V gene encodes CDR1 MGHRA and CDR2 YSYEKL. Here the CDR3 DNA reads TGCGCCAGCAGCCAAGCAGGCAGGGTGAACACTGAAGCTTTCTTT. Translated, it gives CASSQAGRVNTEAFF.

This clonotype was detected many times. This chain connects TRBV29-1 to TRBJ1-4; D is possibly TRBD1 (5 bases). The germline V gene has CDR1 SQVTM and CDR2 ANQGSEA. Trimming removed 1 base at V and 10 bases at J, with 13 bases between. The CDR3 spans 13 residues. DNA of the CDR3: TGCAGCGTTGAAGCGGGGGAGCGAGGAAAACTGTTTTTT. It yields the protein CSVEAGERGKLFF.

At least ten counts were recorded for this clonotype. This rearrangement joins TRBV4-2 to TRBJ2-1; D unclear. CDR3 length: 16 residues. The V gene lost 0 bases and the J gene lost 6 bases, with 15 bases spanning the gap. In germline, CDR1 is LGHNA, CDR2 YNFKEQ. The CDR3 sequence: CASSQERTIWSNEQFF. The CDR3 DNA is TGTGCCAGCAGCCAAGAACGAACTATTTGGTCCAATGAGCAGTTCTTC.

The chain links TRBV7-2 to TRBJ1-2; 9 bases line up with TRBD1. This CDR3 comprises 13 residues. Germline assignment: CDR1 SGHTA and CDR2 FQGNSA. V lost 6 bases, J lost 5 bases, and 4 bases stayed unmatched. The CDR3 nucleotides are TGTGCCAGCAGAATCGGGACAGGGTATGGCTACACCTTC. Translated: CASRIGTGYGYTF.

The chain combines TRBV2 with TRBJ2-1, with no clear D. Trimming removed 1 base at V and 4 bases at J, with 8 bases between. This CDR3 contains 14 residues. Per germline, CDR1 SNHLY and CDR2 FYNNEI. The CDR3 sequence is CASSEDDQYNEQFF. CDR3 sequence (DNA): TGTGCCAGCAGTGAAGATGACCAATACAATGAGCAGTTCTTC.

This clonotype was seen just once. The rearrangement links TRBV2 to TRBJ1-2; 10 positions agree with TRBD1. The trim removed 5 bases at V and 7 bases at J, leaving 13 bases unmatched. This CDR3 comprises 16 residues. In germline, CDR1 is SNHLY, CDR2 FYNNEI. The CDR3 nucleotides read TGTGCCAGCAGTCCTTACCAGACAGGGGGCGCGTCTGGCTACACCTTC. It specifies CASSPYQTGGASGYTF.

The CDR3, as DNA: TGCAGTGCTAGGTTAAGGCGGGGGATCTCCTACGAGCAGTACTTC. The encoded protein is CSARLRRGISYEQYF. The chain carries TRBV20-1 and TRBJ2-7; 7 bases are shared with TRBD2. From germline, CDR1 is DFQATT and CDR2 SNEGSKA (reference sequence). Germline trimming cut 3 bases from V and 0 bases from J; bases unmatched to any gene: 8. The CDR3 length is 15 residues.

Turning to this clonotype: In this CDR3 the conserved last residue, phenylalanine or tryptophan, is missing, so a read error is likely. It is unclear where the CDR3 begins or ends on the DNA, so no DNA is shown, and the CDR3 is as TCRdb lists it. The rearrangement uses TRBV7-9 and TRBJ2-7; the table's TRBD1 call for D was not verified on the DNA. The CDR3 is 8 residues long, counting both termini. The germline CDR1 and CDR2 sequences are SEHNR and FQNEAQ (reference sequence). CDR3 sequence: CASSRVGA.

This clonotype was seen ten or more times. The chain combines TRBV4-1 with TRBJ1-5; 7 bases are a match to TRBD1. V lost 1 base and J lost 4; bases outside the gene matches: 4. Per the germline V gene, CDR1 is MGHRA and CDR2 is YSYEKL. CDR3 length: 15 amino acids. This chain's CDR3 is CASSQATGVNQPQHF. DNA for the CDR3: TGCGCCAGCAGCCAAGCTACAGGGGTTAATCAGCCCCAGCATTTT.